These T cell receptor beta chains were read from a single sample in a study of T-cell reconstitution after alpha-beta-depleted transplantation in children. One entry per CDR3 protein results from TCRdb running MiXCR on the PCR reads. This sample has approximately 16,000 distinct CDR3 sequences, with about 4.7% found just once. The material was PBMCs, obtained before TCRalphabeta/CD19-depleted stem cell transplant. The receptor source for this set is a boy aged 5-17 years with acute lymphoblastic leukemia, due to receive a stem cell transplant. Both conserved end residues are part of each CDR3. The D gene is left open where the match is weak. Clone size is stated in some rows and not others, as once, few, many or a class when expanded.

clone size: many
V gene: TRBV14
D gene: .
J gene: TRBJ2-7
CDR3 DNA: TGTGCCAGCAGCCAAGGGACACTTACCTACGAGCAGTACTTC
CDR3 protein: CASSQGTLTYEQYF

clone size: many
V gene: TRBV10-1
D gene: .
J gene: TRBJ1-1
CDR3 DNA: TGCGCCAGCAGTGAGGAGGGGGATACTGAAGCTTTCTTT
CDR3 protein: CASSEEGDTEAFF

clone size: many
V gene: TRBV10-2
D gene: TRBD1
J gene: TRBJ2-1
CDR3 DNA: TGCGCCAGCAGTGGGTGGACAGGAGGCACCTACAATGAGCAGTTCTTC
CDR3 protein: CASSGWTGGTYNEQFF

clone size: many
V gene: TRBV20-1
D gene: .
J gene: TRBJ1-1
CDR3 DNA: TGCAGAGCTAGGTGGAGTGGAGGGACTGAAGCTTTCTTT
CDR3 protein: CRARWSGGTEAFF

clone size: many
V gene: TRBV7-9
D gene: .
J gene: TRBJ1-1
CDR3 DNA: TGTGCCAGCAGCTCCACCAACGACAGGACATACACTGAAGCTTTCTTT
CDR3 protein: CASSSTNDRTYTEAFF

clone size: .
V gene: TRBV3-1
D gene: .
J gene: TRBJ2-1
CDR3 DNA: TGTGCCAGCAGCCAAGACTCGGAGGGGAAGAACAATGAGCAGTTCTTC
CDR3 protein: CASSQDSEGKNNEQFF

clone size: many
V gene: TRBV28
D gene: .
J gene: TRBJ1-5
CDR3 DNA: TGTGCCAGCAGGAGCAGCAATCAGCCCCAGCATTTT
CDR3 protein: CASRSSNQPQHF

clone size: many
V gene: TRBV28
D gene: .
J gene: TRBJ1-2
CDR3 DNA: TGTGCCAGCAGTTTCGGAGGTTCGGATGGCTACACCTTC
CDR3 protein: CASSFGGSDGYTF

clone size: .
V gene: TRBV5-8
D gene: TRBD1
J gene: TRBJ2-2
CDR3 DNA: TGTGCCAGCAGCCCCGGGTTCCACAGGGGCACCGGGGAGCTGTTTTTT
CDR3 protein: CASSPGFHRGTGELFF

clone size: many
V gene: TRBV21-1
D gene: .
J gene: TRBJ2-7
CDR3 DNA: TGTGCCAGCAGCAAAAAAAGGGGTCGATGGGCCCTGAACTACGAGCAGTACTTC
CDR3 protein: CASSKKRGRWALNYEQYF

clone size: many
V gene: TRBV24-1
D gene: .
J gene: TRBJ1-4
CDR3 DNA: TGTGCCACCAGTGATGCGGGGACATCAGAAAAACTGTTTTTT
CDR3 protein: CATSDAGTSEKLFF

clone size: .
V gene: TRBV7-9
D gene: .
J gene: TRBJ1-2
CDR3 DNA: TGTGCCAGCAGCTTATACTACGGCTACACCTTC
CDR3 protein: CASSLYYGYTF

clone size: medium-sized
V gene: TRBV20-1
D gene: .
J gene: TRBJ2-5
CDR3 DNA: TGCAGTGCTAGAGATAATACCCACAAAGAGACCCAGTACTTC
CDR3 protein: CSARDNTHKETQYF

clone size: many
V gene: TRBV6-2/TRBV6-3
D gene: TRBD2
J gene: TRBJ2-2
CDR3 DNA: TGTGCCAGCAGTTGGACTAGCGGGAGCTCGGAGCTGTTTTTT
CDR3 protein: CASSWTSGSSELFF

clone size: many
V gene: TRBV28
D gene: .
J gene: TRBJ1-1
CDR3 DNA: TGTGCCAGCGGCCCGAGTATACAGGTGGACACTGAAGCTTTCTTT
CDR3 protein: CASGPSIQVDTEAFF

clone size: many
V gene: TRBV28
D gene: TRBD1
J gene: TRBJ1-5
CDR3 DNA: TGTGCCAGCAGGAGGGGGCTCAATCAGCCCCAGCATTTT
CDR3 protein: CASRRGLNQPQHF

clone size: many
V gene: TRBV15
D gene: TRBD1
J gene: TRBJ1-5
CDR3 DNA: TGTGCCACCAGCAGATACAGACAGGGACAGCCCCAGCATTTT
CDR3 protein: CATSRYRQGQPQHF

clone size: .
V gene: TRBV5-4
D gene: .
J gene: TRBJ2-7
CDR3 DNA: TGTGCCAGCAGCCCAGAGGGACTTTCCACCTACGAGCAGTACTTC
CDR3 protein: CASSPEGLSTYEQYF